This T cell receptor beta chain comes out of a study of blood T cell repertoires in COVID-19. Study-wide background: T cells, B-cell-depleted T cells, or PBMCs provided the cDNA or gDNA that served as material.

The assay was immunoSEQ multiplex PCR, and TCRdb's table has in-frame clones only and misses some. The sample carries under 200,000 clones, around 83% recorded once. Per the germline V gene, CDR1 is SGHRS and CDR2 is YFSETQ. The V and J ends lost 0 bases and 1 base, in that order; junction bases with no gene match: 6. This CDR3 has 17 amino acids. The rearrangement uses TRBV5-1 and TRBJ2-3; 9 bases align to TRBD2. Sequencing used peripheral blood. This TCR derives from a man younger than 30 with acute or convalescent COVID-19. CDR3 coding DNA: TGCGCCAGCAGCTTGGGTTTGTCTAGCGGGGGCACAGATACGCAGTATTTT. It is translated as CASSLGLSSGGTDTQYF.